The next 11 T cell receptor beta chains were all read from a single sample in a study of CD8 T cells in ankylosing spondylitis. TCRdb re-called the 5' RACE reads through MiXCR, storing one row per CDR3 protein. The repertoire holds some 270,000 distinct CDR3 sequences, with more than 15% as singletons. What was sequenced was blood, either unsorted or a sorted T cell fraction (not recorded which). The receptors derive from a male donor with ankylosing spondylitis or in good health (not recorded which).

V gene TRBV29-1 combines with J gene TRBJ2-1; TRBD2 aligns across 13 bases. Germline V gene lookup returns CDR1 SQVTM and CDR2 ANQGSEA. This CDR3 is 15 amino acids long. Trimming removed 6 bases from V and 2 bases from J; junction bases left unmatched: 4. The CDR3 is CSVGLAGEAYNEQFF. The CDR3 region has the DNA TGCAGCGTAGGACTAGCGGGAGAGGCCTACAATGAGCAGTTCTTC.

This clonotype was counted many times. This chain joins TRBV12-3 or TRBV12-4 and TRBJ2-1; D is unclear. The CDR3 loop spans 14 amino acids. Trimming removed 7 bases at V and 3 bases at J, with 13 bases between. The CDR3 DNA is TGTGCCAGCACCCGCGCCTTGAGCTACAATGAGCAGTTCTTC. Its protein is CASTRALSYNEQFF.

This clonotype was detected only a few times. This rearrangement joins TRBV6-1 to TRBJ2-1; 10 bases are a match to TRBD2. V was pared by 3 bases and J by 8 bases, with 7 bases of the junction left unmatched. The CDR3 is 15 residues long. Germline CDR1 reads MNHNS; CDR2 reads SASEGT. The CDR3 DNA sequence: TGTGCCAGCAGTGATTGGCTAGCGGGAGTATATGAGCAGTTCTTC. Translating it yields CASSDWLAGVYEQFF.

In this sample, this clonotype turned up a few times. The V and J genes are TRBV4-2 and TRBJ2-3; 9 nucleotides align to TRBD2. The CDR3 sequence is 17 residues long. Germline V CDR1 and CDR2: LGHNA, YNFKEQ. V shed 1 base, J shed 6 bases, and the junction held 11 bases outside the gene matches. CDR3 bases: TGTGCCAGCAGCCAAGTTTGGTTTAGCGGGAGCGGCGATACGCAGTATTTT. Translating it yields CASSQVWFSGSGDTQYF.

This chain links TRBV4-1 with TRBJ2-5; 7 positions match TRBD1. The V segment lost 4 bases and the J segment 3 bases; nucleotides outside the gene matches: 11. The CDR3 runs 16 residues. Germline lookup yields CDR1 MGHRA and CDR2 YSYEKL. This chain's CDR3 is CASSRGTALGEETQYF. The CDR3 DNA is TGCGCCAGCAGCCGGGGGACAGCTCTTGGGGAAGAGACCCAGTACTTC.

At least ten counts were recorded for this clonotype. The V gene is TRBV7-6, the J gene TRBJ2-2, with D hard to call. Germline loops: CDR1 SGHVS, CDR2 FNYEAQ. The CDR3 runs 13 residues. The ends were cut back, 5 bases at V and 4 bases at J, with 8 bases in the middle. CDR3 amino acids: CASSPGITGELFF. CDR3 nucleotides: TGTGCCAGCAGCCCTGGGATCACCGGGGAGCTGTTTTTT.

This clonotype was picked up a small number of times. V is TRBV28 and J is TRBJ2-4; 10 positions match TRBD1. Germline loops: CDR1 MDHEN, CDR2 SYDVKM. J gave up 7 bases and V 2 bases, and 11 bases lay outside the gene matches. This CDR3 comprises 17 residues. The CDR3 DNA reads TGTGCCAGCAGTTTAGAAGACGGGACAGGGGTTCGGAACATTCAGTACTTC. This sequence encodes CASSLEDGTGVRNIQYF.

The chain links TRBV20-1 to TRBJ2-1, with a tentative D call TRBD1 (5 bases). Germline-derived CDR1 and CDR2 are DFQATT and SNEGSKA (reference sequence). CDR3 length: 12 residues. V shed 6 bases and J shed 8 bases, with 14 bases lying between them. The CDR3 bases are TGCAGTGCAACCGAGGAAGGGGATGAGCAGTTCTTC. Its translation: CSATEEGDEQFF.

The sample holds a few counts of this clonotype. The rearrangement joins TRBV12-3 or TRBV12-4 to TRBJ1-4; D is ambiguous. The CDR3 spans 14 residues. Trimming removed 3 bases from V and 7 bases from J, with 12 bases in between. CDR3 nucleotides: TGTGCCAGCAGTTTCCAGGCTCCCGGTGAAAAACTGTTTTTT. This translates into CASSFQAPGEKLFF.

This clonotype was seen at least ten times. This chain links TRBV5-8 with TRBJ2-3; D call uncertain. CDR3 length equals 14 residues. Germline CDR1 SGHTS, CDR2 YDEGEE. V lost 4 bases and J lost 5, with 14 bases in between. The CDR3 coding sequence is TGTGCCAGCAGCCCCTCCGACACGGGAGATACGCAGTATTTT. Amino acids: CASSPSDTGDTQYF.

The V gene is TRBV7-9, the J gene TRBJ2-1; 9 bases line up with TRBD1. Per the germline V gene, CDR1 is SEHNR and CDR2 is FQNEAQ (reference sequence). V was pared by 4 bases and J by 4 bases, with 5 bases of the junction left unmatched. The CDR3 has 15 residues. As DNA, the CDR3 is TGTGCCAGCAGCTACCCGGGACAGGGATACAATGAGCAGTTCTTC. It translates to CASSYPGQGYNEQFF. Filled out from reference TRBV7-9 and TRBJ2-1, the complete variable domain reads DTGVSQNPRHKITKRGQNVTFRCDPISEHNRLYWYRQTLGQGPEFLTYFQNEAQLEKSRLLSDRFSAERPKGSFSTLEIQRTEQGDSAMYLCASSYPGQGYNEQFFGPGTRLTVL.